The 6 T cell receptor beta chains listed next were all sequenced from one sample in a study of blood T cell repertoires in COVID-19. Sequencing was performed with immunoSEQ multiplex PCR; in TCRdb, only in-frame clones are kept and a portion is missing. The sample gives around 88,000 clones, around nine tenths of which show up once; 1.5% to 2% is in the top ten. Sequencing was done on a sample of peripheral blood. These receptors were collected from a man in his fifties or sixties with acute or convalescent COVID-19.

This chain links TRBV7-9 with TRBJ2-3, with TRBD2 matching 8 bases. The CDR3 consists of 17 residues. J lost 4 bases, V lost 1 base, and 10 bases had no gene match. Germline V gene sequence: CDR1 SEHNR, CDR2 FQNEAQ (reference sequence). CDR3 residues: CASSLGADSGISDTQYF. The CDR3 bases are TGTGCCAGCAGCTTAGGGGCGGATAGCGGGATTTCAGATACGCAGTATTTT.

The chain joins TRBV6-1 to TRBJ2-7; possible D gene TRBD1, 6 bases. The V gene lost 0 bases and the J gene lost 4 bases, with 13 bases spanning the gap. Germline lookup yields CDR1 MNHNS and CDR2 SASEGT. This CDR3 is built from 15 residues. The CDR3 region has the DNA TGTGCCAGCAGTGAAGCATGGACAGAAGGGTACGAGCAGTACTTC. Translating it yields CASSEAWTEGYEQYF.

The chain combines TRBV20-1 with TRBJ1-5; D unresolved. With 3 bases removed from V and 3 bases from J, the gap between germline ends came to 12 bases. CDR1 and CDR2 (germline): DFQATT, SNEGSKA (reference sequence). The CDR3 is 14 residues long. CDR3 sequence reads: CSASGGANNQPQHF. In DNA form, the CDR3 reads TGCAGTGCTAGTGGAGGTGCGAACAATCAGCCCCAGCATTTT.

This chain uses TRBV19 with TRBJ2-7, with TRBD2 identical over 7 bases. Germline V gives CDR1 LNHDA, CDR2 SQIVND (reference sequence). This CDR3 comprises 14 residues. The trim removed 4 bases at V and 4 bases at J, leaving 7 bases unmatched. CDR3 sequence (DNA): TGTGCCAGTAGTAACCGGGACTACAAATACGAGCAGTACTTC. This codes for CASSNRDYKYEQYF.

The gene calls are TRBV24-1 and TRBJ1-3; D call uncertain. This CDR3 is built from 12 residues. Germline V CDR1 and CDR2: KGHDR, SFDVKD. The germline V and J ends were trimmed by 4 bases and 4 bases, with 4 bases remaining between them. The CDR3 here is CATSDLGNTIYF. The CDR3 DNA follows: TGTGCCACCAGTGACCTGGGAAACACCATATATTTT.

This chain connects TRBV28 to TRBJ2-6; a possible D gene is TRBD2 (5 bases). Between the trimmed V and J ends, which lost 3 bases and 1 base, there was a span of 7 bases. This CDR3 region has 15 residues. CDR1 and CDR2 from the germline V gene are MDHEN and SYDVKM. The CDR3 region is CASSFGGSGANVLTF. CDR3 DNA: TGTGCCAGCAGTTTCGGAGGTTCTGGGGCCAACGTCCTGACTTTC.